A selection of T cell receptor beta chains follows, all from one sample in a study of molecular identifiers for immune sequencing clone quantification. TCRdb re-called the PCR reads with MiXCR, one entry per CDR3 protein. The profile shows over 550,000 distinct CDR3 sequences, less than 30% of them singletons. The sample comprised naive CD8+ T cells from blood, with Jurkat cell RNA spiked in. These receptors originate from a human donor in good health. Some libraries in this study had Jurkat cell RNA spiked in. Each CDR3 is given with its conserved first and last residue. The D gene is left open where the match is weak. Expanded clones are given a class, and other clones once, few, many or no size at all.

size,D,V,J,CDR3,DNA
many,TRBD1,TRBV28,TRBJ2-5,CASSPGTGALETQYF,TGTGCCAGCAGTCCAGGGACAGGCGCGCTGGAGACCCAGTACTTC
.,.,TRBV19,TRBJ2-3,CASSIQARVDTQYF,TGTGCCAGTAGTATTCAAGCCAGGGTGGATACGCAGTATTTT
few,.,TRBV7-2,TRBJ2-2,CASSLVGTGGLFF,TGTGCCAGCAGCTTAGTAGGCACCGGGGGGCTGTTTTTT
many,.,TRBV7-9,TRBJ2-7,CASHTAYSYEQYF,TGTGCCAGCCATACCGCGTATTCCTACGAGCAGTACTTC
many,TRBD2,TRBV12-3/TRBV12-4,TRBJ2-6,CASSLTPGGNGANVLTF,TGTGCCAGCAGTTTAACCCCCGGGGGGAATGGGGCCAACGTCCTGACTTTC
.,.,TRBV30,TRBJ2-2,CAWSWGANTGELFF,TGTGCCTGGAGTTGGGGAGCAAACACCGGGGAGCTGTTTTTT
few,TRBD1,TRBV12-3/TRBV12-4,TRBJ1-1,CASSSKGQGNTEAFF,TGTGCCAGCAGCTCCAAGGGACAGGGCAACACTGAAGCTTTCTTT
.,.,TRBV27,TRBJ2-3,CASSFPGTDTQCF,TGTGCCAGCAGTTTCCCCGGCACAGATACGCAGTGTTTT
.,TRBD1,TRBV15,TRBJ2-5,CATSRDWRGQGAEPQYF,TGTGCCACCAGCAGAGATTGGCGCGGGCAGGGGGCCGAGCCCCAGTACTTC
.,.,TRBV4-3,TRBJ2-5,CASSQVGGGETQYF,TGCGCCAGCAGCCAAGTCGGGGGCGGTGAGACCCAGTACTTC
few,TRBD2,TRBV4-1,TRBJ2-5,CASSQDPTSGVGETQYF,TGCGCCAGCAGCCAAGATCCAACTAGCGGGGTGGGGGAGACCCAGTACTTC
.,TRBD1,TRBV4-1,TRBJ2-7,CASSHAGGESEQYF,TGCGCCAGCAGCCATGCAGGGGGAGAATCCGAGCAGTACTTC
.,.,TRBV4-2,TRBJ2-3,CASGKDLGTDTQYF,TGTGCCAGCGGTAAGGACTTAGGCACAGATACGCAGTATTTT
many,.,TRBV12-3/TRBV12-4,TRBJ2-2,CASSPGPVGELFF,TGTGCCAGCAGTCCCGGGCCGGTCGGGGAGCTGTTTTTT